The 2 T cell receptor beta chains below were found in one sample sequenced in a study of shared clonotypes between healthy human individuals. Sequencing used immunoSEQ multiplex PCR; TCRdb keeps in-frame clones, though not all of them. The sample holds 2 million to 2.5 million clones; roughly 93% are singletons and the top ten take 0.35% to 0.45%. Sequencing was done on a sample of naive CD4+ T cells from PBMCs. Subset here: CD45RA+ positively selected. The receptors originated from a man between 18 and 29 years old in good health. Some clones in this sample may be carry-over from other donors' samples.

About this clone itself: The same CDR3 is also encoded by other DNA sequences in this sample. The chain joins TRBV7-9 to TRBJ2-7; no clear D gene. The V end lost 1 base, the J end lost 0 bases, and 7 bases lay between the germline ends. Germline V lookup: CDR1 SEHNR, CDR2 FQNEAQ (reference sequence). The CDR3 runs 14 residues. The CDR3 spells CASSLGRSSYEQYF. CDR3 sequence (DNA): TGTGCCAGCAGCTTAGGCAGGAGCTCCTACGAGCAGTACTTC.

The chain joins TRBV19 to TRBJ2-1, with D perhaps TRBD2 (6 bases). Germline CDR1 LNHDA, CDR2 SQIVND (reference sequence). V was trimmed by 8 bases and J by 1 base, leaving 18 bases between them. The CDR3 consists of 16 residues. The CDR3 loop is CASSGREPGSYNEQFF. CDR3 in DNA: TGTGCCAGTTCCGGTCGGGAGCCCGGGTCCTACAATGAGCAGTTCTTC. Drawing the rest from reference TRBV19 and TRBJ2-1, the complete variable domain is DGGITQSPKYLFRKEGQNVTLSCEQNLNHDAMYWYRQDPGQGLRLIYYSQIVNDFQKGDIAEGYSVSREKKESFPLTVTSAQKNPTAFYLCASSGREPGSYNEQFFGPGTRLTVL.